The clone carrying this TCR beta chain was recorded many times. The antigen is not known. Hyperthyroidism patients were newly diagnosed, had disease duration under 2 months, and were aged 18 to 65 years. This entry comes from a study of T cells in Graves' hyperthyroidism and ophthalmopathy. Findings and caveats of the study: Most thyroid clonotypes expanded above 0.001 were also detected in blood. Model output signaled ophthalmopathy a median roughly 6.1 months ahead of onset.

Trimming pared 5 bases from V and 6 bases from J, leaving 9 bases between. Germline V gene sequence: CDR1 SEHNR, CDR2 FQNEAQ (reference sequence). The CDR3 extends over 12 amino acids. Amplified TCR beta CDR3 regions came from RNA transcripts. HTBI primers drove first-round RT-PCR of the TCR CDR3. TCRdb called the multiplex PCR reads again in MiXCR, with one record for every CDR3 protein. Among more than 300,000 distinct CDR3 sequences listed, approximately 18% were seen once. The chain uses TRBV7-9 and TRBJ2-3; a weak D match, TRBD2 (5 bases). The source of this sequence is a woman aged 25 to 39 with Graves' hyperthyroidism that later progressed to Graves' ophthalmopathy. The sample taken for sequencing was blood. The chain's CDR3 is CASSLQRDTQYF. DNA for the CDR3: TGTGCCAGCAGCCTGCAGCGGGATACGCAGTATTTT. The full variable domain, completed using reference TRBV7-9 and TRBJ2-3, is DTGVSQNPRHKITKRGQNVTFRCDPISEHNRLYWYRQTLGQGPEFLTYFQNEAQLEKSRLLSDRFSAERPKGSFSTLEIQRTEQGDSAMYLCASSLQRDTQYFGPGTRLTVL.